The 28 T cell receptor beta chains presented below share a single source sample, sequenced in a study of lymphopenia after photon versus proton radiotherapy. Only in-frame clones appear in the TCRdb table, and some are missing; sequencing was by immunoSEQ multiplex PCR. The data show some 25,000 clones, roughly 85% seen once. The sample in question was peripheral blood, obtained from a patient treated with proton-based radiotherapy. The origin of the receptors is a woman in her seventies with pancreatic cancer.

This chain uses TRBV5-6 with TRBJ1-3; 9 bases match TRBD1. Losses at the gene ends were 5 bases for V and 9 bases for J; bases not matched to a gene: 6. CDR1 is SGHDT, CDR2 YYEEEE, per germline. The CDR3 has 13 amino acids. The CDR3 DNA reads as TGTGCCAGCAGGCGGACAGGGGTTGGCACCATATATTTT. The encoded protein is CASRRTGVGTIYF.

The J gene is TRBJ2-5, the V gene TRBV7-3; the match to TRBD1 covers 9 bases. Germline CDR1 and CDR2: SGHTA and FQGTGA. Trimming removed 5 bases from V and 4 bases from J; junction bases left unmatched: 2. The CDR3 loop spans 13 amino acids. CDR3 loop: CASSQTGGETQYF. DNA for the CDR3: TGTGCCAGCAGCCAGACAGGGGGAGAGACCCAGTACTTC.

This chain joins TRBV2 and TRBJ2-5; the D gene is possibly TRBD2 (5 bases). This CDR3 contains 13 residues. The V and J ends lost 3 bases and 7 bases respectively, with 12 bases between them. Germline lookup yields CDR1 SNHLY and CDR2 FYNNEI. The CDR3 region has the DNA TGTGCCAGCAGTGACGAGGGAGTCGGGACCCAGTACTTC. Its protein is CASSDEGVGTQYF.

This clone has only a few counts. The chain links TRBV15 to TRBJ1-2; tentative D call: TRBD1 (5 bases). In germline, CDR1 is LNHNV, CDR2 YYDKDF (reference sequence). CDR3 length: 16 amino acids. V lost 0 bases, J lost 5 bases, and 16 bases lay in between. The CDR3 reads CATSRDIAGGAYGYTF. CDR3 nucleotide sequence: TGTGCCACCAGCAGAGATATCGCCGGAGGGGCGTATGGCTACACCTTC.

The J gene is TRBJ2-2, the V gene TRBV7-3; TRBD1 might be the D (6 bases). Germline CDR1 reads SGHTA; CDR2 reads FQGTGA. Trimming removed 2 bases from V and 7 bases from J, with 11 bases in between. CDR3 length equals 14 residues. The CDR3 reads CASSLEQGDGELFF. CDR3 DNA: TGTGCCAGCAGCTTAGAACAGGGTGACGGGGAGCTGTTTTTT.

The rearrangement uses TRBV7-2 and TRBJ1-2, with TRBD1 matching over 8 bases. Germline V gene lookup returns CDR1 SGHTA and CDR2 FQGNSA. There are 16 residues in the CDR3. Trimming took 3 bases from V and 4 from J; bases not matched to a gene: 10. CDR3 in DNA: TGTGCCAGCAGCTTGGGGGGGGACAGGCGAGTCTATGGCTACACCTTC. Protein: CASSLGGDRRVYGYTF.

This rearrangement joins TRBV27 to TRBJ2-1; 12 nucleotides match TRBD2. This CDR3 spans 17 amino acids. V trimming: 5 bases; J trimming: 7 bases; junction bases outside the gene matches: 12. The germline V gene encodes CDR1 MNHEY and CDR2 SMNVEV (reference sequence). The CDR3 loop is CASSPQTSGSIGNEQFF. In DNA, the CDR3 is TGTGCCAGCAGTCCCCAGACTAGCGGGAGTATTGGGAATGAGCAGTTCTTC.

V usage is TRBV7-9 and J usage is TRBJ1-3; 9 bases align to TRBD1. Trimming took 0 bases from V and 5 from J; bases not matched to a gene: 8. The germline gives CDR1 SEHNR, CDR2 FQNEAQ (reference sequence). This CDR3 has 17 residues. CDR3 sequence (DNA): TGTGCCAGCAGCTTAGCCCCGGGACAGGGTTCTAGAAACACCATATATTTT. This gives the protein CASSLAPGQGSRNTIYF.

The V and J genes are TRBV9 and TRBJ2-5, with 10 bases aligning to TRBD2. Matching the DNA end better, TRBJ2-7 makes the J call doubtful. CDR1 and CDR2 from the germline V gene are SGDLS and YYNGEE. CDR3 length: 16 residues. The CDR3 sequence is CASSEALAGDSYEQYF. The CDR3 DNA follows: TGTGCCAGCAGCGAAGCCCTAGCGGGAGACTCCTACGAGCAGTACTTC.

The rearrangement joins TRBV12-5 to TRBJ2-2; the D gene is possibly TRBD2 (5 bases). This CDR3 contains 17 residues. Deletions cut 7 bases from V and 3 bases from J, with 21 bases between. Germline CDR1 is LGHNT and CDR2 is FRNRAP. In nucleotides, the CDR3 is TGTGCTAGTGCTCCCCCCAGAGGGCCGGCGGACACCGGGGAGCTGTTTTTT. This gives the protein CASAPPRGPADTGELFF.

The chain couples TRBV7-8 to TRBJ1-1; D is unclear. The CDR3 extends over 15 amino acids. The V and J ends lost 7 bases and 4 bases respectively, with 19 bases between them. The germline V gene encodes CDR1 SGHVS and CDR2 FQNEAQ. CDR3 DNA sequence: TGTGCCAGCACCCTTACCACCCTGGGCGGCACTGAAGCTTTCTTT. Amino acid sequence: CASTLTTLGGTEAFF.

This chain connects TRBV5-1 to TRBJ2-1; no clear D gene. The CDR3 consists of 16 residues. Germline V CDR1 and CDR2: SGHRS, YFSETQ. The V gene lost 0 bases and the J gene lost 2 bases, with 12 bases spanning the gap. Here the CDR3 reads CASSLAKGKAYNEQFF. The CDR3 DNA reads TGCGCCAGCAGCTTGGCCAAGGGAAAGGCCTACAATGAGCAGTTCTTC.

Turning to this clone: A junction end diverges from the germline sequence, so it may reflect a read error. V usage is TRBV4-1 and J usage is TRBJ2-7, with D unresolved. Germline loops: CDR1 MGHRA, CDR2 YSYEKL. CDR3 length: 17 amino acids. Here the CDR3 reads CTSSQAWSQSVLREQYF. The CDR3 nucleotides read TGCACCAGCAGCCAAGCGTGGAGTCAGAGCGTCTTAAGGGAGCAGTACTTC.

The CDR3 reads CASSGSRRPQETQYF. The CDR3, as DNA: TGTGCCAGCAGTGGGTCGAGAAGGCCCCAAGAGACCCAGTACTTC. The chain links TRBV25-1 to TRBJ2-5, with no clear D. The CDR3 is 15 amino acids. Germline CDR1 is MGHDK and CDR2 is SYGVNS. V shed 4 bases and J shed 1 base, with 13 bases lying between them.

The chain couples TRBV9 to TRBJ2-1; 12 bases are a match to TRBD2. After removal of 4 bases from V and 8 bases from J, the junction contained 10 bases not matched to a gene. The length of the CDR3 is 16 residues. Germline V gene lookup returns CDR1 SGDLS and CDR2 YYNGEE. The CDR3 DNA reads TGTGCCAGCAGCCTCCGACTAGCGGGAGCGGCCTATGAGCAGTTCTTC. The encoded protein is CASSLRLAGAAYEQFF.

This clone is a singleton in its sample. This chain links TRBV9 with TRBJ2-3; D gene ambiguous. The CDR3 extends over 12 amino acids. From germline, CDR1 is SGDLS and CDR2 YYNGEE. The ends were cut back, 3 bases at V and 1 base at J, with 3 bases in the middle. CDR3 residues: CASSEGTDTQYF. In nucleotides, the CDR3 is TGTGCCAGCAGCGAGGGCACAGATACGCAGTATTTT.

The chain carries TRBV18 and TRBJ2-7, with D possibly being TRBD1 (6 bases). The length of the CDR3 is 16 residues. Deletions cut 3 bases from V and 1 base from J, with 16 bases between. Per the germline V gene, CDR1 is KGHSH and CDR2 is LQKENI. CDR3 sequence: CASSPGRTEQSYEQYF. Here the CDR3 DNA reads TGTGCCAGCTCACCTGGCCGGACAGAACAATCCTACGAGCAGTACTTC.

The gene calls are TRBV4-3 and TRBJ2-2, with 7 bases matching TRBD2. CDR1 LGHNA and CDR2 YSLEER come from the germline V gene. With V trimmed by 4 bases and J by 4 bases, 15 bases remained unmatched. The CDR3 length is 18 residues. The DNA of the CDR3 is TGCGCCAGCAGCCGCTGGACGTTGGTCCCGGGGGGCACCGGGGAGCTGTTTTTT. Protein product: CASSRWTLVPGGTGELFF.

Note on this clone: Other DNA sequences in the sample encode the same CDR3. V gene TRBV28 combines with J gene TRBJ2-1; 9 bases fit TRBD2. Germline V lookup: CDR1 MDHEN, CDR2 SYDVKM. This CDR3 has 15 amino acids. The ends lost 6 bases at V and 0 bases at J; junction bases unmatched: 3. The CDR3 region is CASSLSGSSYNEQFF. The DNA for the CDR3 is TGTGCCAGCAGCCTTAGCGGGAGCTCCTACAATGAGCAGTTCTTC.

The V call is TRBV6-5, the J call TRBJ2-7; D gene ambiguous. Germline V lookup: CDR1 MNHEY, CDR2 SVGAGI. The CDR3 has 13 amino acids. Trimming shortened V by 0 bases and J by 3 bases, and 6 bases separated the two germline ends. The CDR3 here is CASSYSAGYEQYF. The CDR3 DNA is TGTGCCAGCAGTTACTCGGCAGGCTACGAGCAGTACTTC.

The J gene is TRBJ1-3, the V gene TRBV4-3; the match to TRBD1 covers 8 bases. The CDR3 consists of 16 residues. The germline gives CDR1 LGHNA, CDR2 YSLEER. J gave up 2 bases and V 0 bases, and 3 bases lay outside the gene matches. CDR3 DNA: TGCGCCAGCAGCCAAGATGGACAGGGAGCTGGAAACACCATATATTTT. It translates to CASSQDGQGAGNTIYF.

This clone was observed a few times. The rearrangement uses TRBV28 and TRBJ1-2, with D unresolved. The V gene lost 3 bases and the J gene lost 4 bases, with 15 bases spanning the gap. The CDR3 loop spans 15 amino acids. The germline gives CDR1 MDHEN, CDR2 SYDVKM. Here the CDR3 DNA reads TGTGCCAGCAGTTTTGGTCGGGGTCTGAGCTATGGCTACACCTTC. It specifies CASSFGRGLSYGYTF.

The chain couples TRBV18 to TRBJ1-1; D unclear. V was clipped by 4 bases and J by 2 bases, with 8 bases between them. This CDR3 has 13 residues. Germline V CDR1 and CDR2: KGHSH, LQKENI. The CDR3 reads CASSQVENTEAFF. In DNA form, the CDR3 reads TGTGCCAGCTCACAGGTGGAAAACACTGAAGCTTTCTTT.

V and J are TRBV29-1 and TRBJ2-5, with 16 bases lining up with TRBD2. The DNA end lines up better with TRBJ2-7; the J call may be wrong. The germline V gene encodes CDR1 SQVTM and CDR2 ANQGSEA. CDR3 length: 15 amino acids. Written as DNA, the CDR3 is TGCAGCGCCCTAGGGACTAGCGGGAGGGCCAACGAGCAGTACTTC. Translation gives CSALGTSGRANEQYF.

This chain connects TRBV5-4 to TRBJ1-3; D ambiguous. The CDR3 sequence is 14 residues long. Germline values: CDR1 SGHNT, CDR2 YYREEE (reference sequence). V gave up 3 bases and J gave up 6 bases, with 13 bases separating them. The chain's CDR3 is CASSSPPDQNTIYF. For the CDR3, the DNA is TGTGCCAGCAGCTCGCCTCCTGATCAAAACACCATATATTTT. Together with reference TRBV5-4 and TRBJ1-3, the CDR3 gives the full variable domain: ETGVTQSPTHLIKTRGQQVTLRCSSQSGHNTVSWYQQALGQGPQFIFQYYREEENGRGNFPPRFSGLQFPNYSSELNVNALELDDSALYLCASSSPPDQNTIYFGEGSWLTVV.

This chain connects TRBV7-3 to TRBJ2-3; 11 bases agree with TRBD2. The ends lost 0 bases at V and 2 bases at J; junction bases unmatched: 1. The CDR3 consists of 16 residues. Germline CDR1 is SGHTA and CDR2 is FQGTGA. The CDR3 spells CASSLTLAGATDTQYF. CDR3 DNA sequence: TGTGCCAGCAGCTTAACACTAGCGGGGGCCACAGATACGCAGTATTTT. The variable domain in full, completed from reference TRBV7-3 and TRBJ2-3, reads GAGVSQTPSNKVTEKGKYVELRCDPISGHTALYWYRQSLGQGPEFLIYFQGTGAADDSGLPNDRFFAVRPEGSVSTLKIQRTERGDSAVYLCASSLTLAGATDTQYFGPGTRLTVL.

The V and J genes are TRBV28 and TRBJ2-1; possibly TRBD2 for D (6 bases). Per germline, CDR1 MDHEN and CDR2 SYDVKM. V lost 3 bases, J lost 7 bases, and 10 bases lay in between. This CDR3 is 13 amino acids long. The CDR3 DNA reads as TGTGCCAGCAGTTTTTCGGGGAGGAATGAGCAGTTCTTC. This gives the protein CASSFSGRNEQFF.

Here the CDR3 reads CASSQALNSNQPQHF. Written as DNA, the CDR3 is TGCGCCAGCAGCCAAGCCCTTAATAGCAATCAGCCCCAGCATTTT. This sequence joins TRBV4-3 and TRBJ1-5; D is unresolved. Germline lookup yields CDR1 LGHNA and CDR2 YSLEER. The CDR3 is 15 amino acids. V lost 1 base, J lost 0 bases, and 7 bases lay in between.